A single sample gave rise to the 12 T cell receptor beta chains below, sequenced in a study of post-analysis software for immune sequencing data. Findings and caveats of the study: Roughly 5 TRBV segments occurring more often in patients than controls included TRBV5-6, TRBV5-1 and TRBV20-1.

These receptors lack a known antigen. TCR beta cDNA libraries included unique molecular identifiers. TCRdb used MiXCR to reprocess the PCR reads, holding one entry per CDR3 protein. The sample has some 190,000 distinct CDR3 sequences, 29% seen once. The material sequenced was blood. These receptors were collected from a girl aged 2-17 years with multiple sclerosis.

This clonotype was recorded many times. The J gene is TRBJ2-5, the V gene TRBV7-9, with 9 nucleotides matching TRBD2. Germline-derived CDR1 and CDR2 are SEHNR and FQNEAQ (reference sequence). Trimming took 4 bases from V and 5 from J; bases not matched to a gene: 8. This CDR3 region has 15 residues. This CDR3 reads CASSSSQGLAETQYF. The CDR3 DNA sequence: TGTGCCAGCAGCTCGTCCCAAGGACTAGCGGAGACCCAGTACTTC.

This clonotype was observed at least ten times. The chain uses TRBV28 and TRBJ2-7; D is uncertain. The CDR3 is made up of 13 amino acids. Germline CDR1 and CDR2: MDHEN and SYDVKM. V was shortened by 3 bases and J by 1 base, with 7 bases between the two germline ends. CDR3 protein: CASSFPESYEQYF. The CDR3 bases are TGTGCCAGCAGTTTCCCAGAGTCCTACGAGCAGTACTTC.

This clonotype occurred a few times. V is TRBV11-2 and J is TRBJ2-7, with a possible D match to TRBD1 (6 bases). Germline values: CDR1 SGHAT, CDR2 FQNNGV. The CDR3 length is 13 residues. V was trimmed by 5 bases and J by 1 base, leaving 9 bases between them. CDR3 DNA sequence: TGTGCCAGCAGCCCGGACAGTTCCTACGAGCAGTACTTC. This encodes CASSPDSSYEQYF.

The CDR3 bases are TGCGCCAGCAGCCAAGATCCGGAGGGGCGCTACGAGCAGTACTTC. It specifies CASSQDPEGRYEQYF. This sequence joins TRBV4-1 and TRBJ2-7; possibly TRBD2 for D (6 bases). The CDR3 covers 15 residues. Trimming removed 0 bases at V and 3 bases at J, with 12 bases between. Per the germline V gene, CDR1 is MGHRA and CDR2 is YSYEKL.

On this clonotype itself: A much larger clone lies a single base off, so this may be a read error. V and J are TRBV28 and TRBJ2-7; 9 nucleotides align to TRBD1. The germline V gene has CDR1 MDHEN and CDR2 SYDVKM. This CDR3 is built from 14 residues. Trimming removed 5 bases from V and 9 bases from J; junction bases left unmatched: 11. DNA for the CDR3: TGTGCCAGCAGTCCCGGGACAGGGTTCGAGGGGCAGTACTTC. This codes for CASSPGTGFEGQYF.

Turning to this clonotype: A read error is possible here, since a much larger clone lies one base away. The chain recombines TRBV15 with TRBJ2-1; D gene uncertain. TRBJ2-7 explains the end of the DNA better; the J call may be wrong. The CDR3 runs 11 residues. CDR1 is LNHNV and CDR2 is YYDKDF in the germline V gene (reference sequence). In nucleotides, the CDR3 is TGTGCCACCAGGGCGCAGTCTGAGCAGTACTTC. It codes for CATRAQSEQYF.

This clonotype was seen at least ten times. The rearrangement uses TRBV20-1 and TRBJ1-6; tentatively, D is TRBD1 (6 bases). This CDR3 region has 16 residues. Trimming left V 4 bases short and J 0 bases short, with 13 bases between. CDR1 is DFQATT and CDR2 is SNEGSKA in the germline V gene (reference sequence). This chain's CDR3 is CSAKGGTPSYNSPLHF. Written as DNA, the CDR3 is TGCAGTGCTAAGGGGGGAACCCCCTCCTATAATTCACCCCTCCACTTT.

This clonotype was found many times. This chain joins TRBV29-1 and TRBJ1-2, with D maybe TRBD1 (5 bases). Germline V CDR1 and CDR2: SQVTM, ANQGSEA. The CDR3 has 13 amino acids. The V and J ends lost 6 bases and 4 bases respectively, with 15 bases between them. CDR3 region: CSVRDAEPYGYTF. CDR3 DNA: TGCAGCGTGCGGGACGCCGAGCCCTATGGCTACACCTTC.

The rearrangement uses TRBV29-1 and TRBJ2-1, with 8 nucleotides matching TRBD1. The germline gives CDR1 SQVTM, CDR2 ANQGSEA. The length of the CDR3 is 15 residues. V lost 0 bases to trimming and J lost 12 bases; unmatched junction nucleotides: 13. This chain's CDR3 is CSVEDPRTGIRWQFF. In DNA, the CDR3 is TGCAGCGTTGAAGATCCCAGGACAGGGATTCGTTGGCAGTTCTTC.

A remark on this clonotype: One end of the junction does not line up with germline, which may come from a read error. The chain joins TRBV7-9 to TRBJ1-2, with unresolved D. Germline V gene sequence: CDR1 SEHNR, CDR2 FQNEAQ (reference sequence). The CDR3 runs 13 residues. The CDR3 protein is CASSLVGSYGYNF. CDR3 sequence (DNA): TGTGCCAGCAGCTTAGTCGGCTCCTATGGCTACAACTTC. Full variable domain (remainder filled in from reference TRBV7-9 and TRBJ1-2): DTGVSQNPRHKITKRGQNVTFRCDPISEHNRLYWYRQTLGQGPEFLTYFQNEAQLEKSRLLSDRFSAERPKGSFSTLEIQRTEQGDSAMYLCASSLVGSYGYNFGSGTRLTVV.

This clonotype was counted between two and nine times. Possible read error: a much larger clone is one base away. V usage is TRBV6-5 and J usage is TRBJ1-2; 10 bases map to TRBD1. The CDR3 runs to 15 residues. Germline V gene data show CDR1 as MNHEY and CDR2 as SVGAGI. The CDR3 protein is CVSSPRQGAVYGYTF. The CDR3 nucleotides are TGTGTCAGCAGTCCGCGACAGGGGGCCGTATATGGCTACACCTTC.

This clonotype was counted ten times or more. J is TRBJ2-5 and V is TRBV28; 8 nucleotides align to TRBD1. Germline values: CDR1 MDHEN, CDR2 SYDVKM. CDR3 length: 15 amino acids. The ends lost 2 bases at V and 4 bases at J; junction bases unmatched: 6. The CDR3 sequence: CASSLVQGAVETQYF. The CDR3 DNA follows: TGTGCCAGCAGTTTAGTCCAGGGGGCGGTAGAGACCCAGTACTTC.